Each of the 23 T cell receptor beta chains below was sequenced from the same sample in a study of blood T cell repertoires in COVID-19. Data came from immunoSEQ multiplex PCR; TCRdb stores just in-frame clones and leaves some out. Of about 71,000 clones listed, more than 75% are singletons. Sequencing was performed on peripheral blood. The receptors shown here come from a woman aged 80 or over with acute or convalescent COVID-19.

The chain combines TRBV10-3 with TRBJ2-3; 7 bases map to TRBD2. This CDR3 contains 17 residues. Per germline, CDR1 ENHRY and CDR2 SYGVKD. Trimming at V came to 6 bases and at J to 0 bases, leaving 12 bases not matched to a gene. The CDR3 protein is CAIRPGPGGSSTDTQYF. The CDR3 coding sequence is TGTGCCATCAGACCGGGACCCGGCGGGAGCAGCACAGATACGCAGTATTTT.

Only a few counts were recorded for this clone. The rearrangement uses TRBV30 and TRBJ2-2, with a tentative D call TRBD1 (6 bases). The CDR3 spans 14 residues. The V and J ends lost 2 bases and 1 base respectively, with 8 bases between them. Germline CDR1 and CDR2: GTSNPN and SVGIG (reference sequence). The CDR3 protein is CAWSKGQNTGELFF. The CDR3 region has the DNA TGTGCCTGGAGTAAGGGACAGAACACCGGGGAGCTGTTTTTT.

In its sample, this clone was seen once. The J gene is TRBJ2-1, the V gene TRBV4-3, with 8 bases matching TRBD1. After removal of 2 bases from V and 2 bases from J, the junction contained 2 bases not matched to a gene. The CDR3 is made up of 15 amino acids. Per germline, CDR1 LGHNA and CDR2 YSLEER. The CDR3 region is CASSQLTGAYNEQFF. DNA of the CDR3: TGCGCCAGCAGCCAACTGACAGGGGCCTACAATGAGCAGTTCTTC.

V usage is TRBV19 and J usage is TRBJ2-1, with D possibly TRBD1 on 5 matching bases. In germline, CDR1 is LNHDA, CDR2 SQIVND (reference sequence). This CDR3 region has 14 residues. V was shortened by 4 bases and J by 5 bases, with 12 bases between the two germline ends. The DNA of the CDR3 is TGTGCCAGTAGTAAGGGGCAGGCGCACAATGAGCAGTTCTTC. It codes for CASSKGQAHNEQFF.

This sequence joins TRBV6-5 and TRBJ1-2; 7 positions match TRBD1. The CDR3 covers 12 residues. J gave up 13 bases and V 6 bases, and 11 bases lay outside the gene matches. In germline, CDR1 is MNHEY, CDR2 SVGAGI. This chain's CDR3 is CASRGTATASTF. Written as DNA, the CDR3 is TGTGCCAGCAGGGGGACAGCTACCGCGAGCACCTTC.

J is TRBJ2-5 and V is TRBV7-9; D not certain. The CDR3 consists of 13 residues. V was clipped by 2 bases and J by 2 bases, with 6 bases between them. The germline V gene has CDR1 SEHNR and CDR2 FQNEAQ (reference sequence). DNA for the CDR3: TGTGCCAGCAGCTTAATGAGTCAAGAGACCCAGTACTTC. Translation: CASSLMSQETQYF.

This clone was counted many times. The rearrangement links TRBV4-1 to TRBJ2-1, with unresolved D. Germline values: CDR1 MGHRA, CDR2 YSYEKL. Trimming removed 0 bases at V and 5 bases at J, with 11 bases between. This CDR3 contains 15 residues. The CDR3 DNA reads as TGCGCCAGCAGCCAAGATCCACATCCGAACAATGAGCAGTTCTTC. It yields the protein CASSQDPHPNNEQFF.

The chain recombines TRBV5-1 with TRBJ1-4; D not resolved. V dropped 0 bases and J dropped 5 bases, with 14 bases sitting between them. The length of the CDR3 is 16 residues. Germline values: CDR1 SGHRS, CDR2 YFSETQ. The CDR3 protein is CASSLGHPNSNEKLFF. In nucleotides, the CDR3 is TGCGCCAGCAGCTTGGGGCACCCCAATTCCAATGAAAAACTGTTTTTT.

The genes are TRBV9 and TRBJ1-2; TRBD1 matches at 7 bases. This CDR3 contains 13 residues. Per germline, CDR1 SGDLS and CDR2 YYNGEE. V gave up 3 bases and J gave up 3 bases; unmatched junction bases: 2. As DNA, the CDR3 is TGTGCCAGCAGCGAGGGGACAGACTATGGCTACACCTTC. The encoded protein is CASSEGTDYGYTF.

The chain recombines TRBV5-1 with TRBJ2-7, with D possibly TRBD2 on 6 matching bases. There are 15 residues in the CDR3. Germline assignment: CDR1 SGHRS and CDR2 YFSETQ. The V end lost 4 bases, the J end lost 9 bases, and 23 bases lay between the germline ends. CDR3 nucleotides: TGCGCCAGCAGCCCTGAGGGGAATAGCGGTCTGGGGCAGTACTTC. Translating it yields CASSPEGNSGLGQYF.

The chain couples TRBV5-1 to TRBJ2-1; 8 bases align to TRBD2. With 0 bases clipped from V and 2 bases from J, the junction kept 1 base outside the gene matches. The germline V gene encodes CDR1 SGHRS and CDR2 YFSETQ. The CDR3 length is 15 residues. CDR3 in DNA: TGCGCCAGCAGCTTGGAAGCGGGAGCCTACAATGAGCAGTTCTTC. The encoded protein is CASSLEAGAYNEQFF.

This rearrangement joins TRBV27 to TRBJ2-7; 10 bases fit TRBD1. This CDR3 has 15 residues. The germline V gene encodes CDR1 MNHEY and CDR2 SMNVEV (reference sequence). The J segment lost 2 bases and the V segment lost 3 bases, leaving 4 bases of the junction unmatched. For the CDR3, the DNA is TGTGCCAGCAGTTTGGGGGACAGGGGACCCTACGAGCAGTACTTC. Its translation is CASSLGDRGPYEQYF.

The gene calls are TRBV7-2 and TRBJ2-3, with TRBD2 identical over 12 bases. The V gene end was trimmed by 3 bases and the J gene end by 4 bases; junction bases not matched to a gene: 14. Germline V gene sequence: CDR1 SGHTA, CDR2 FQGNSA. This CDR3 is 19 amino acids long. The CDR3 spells CASSFPTSGRISNADTQYF. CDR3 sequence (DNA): TGTGCCAGCAGCTTCCCGACTAGCGGGAGAATAAGTAACGCAGATACGCAGTATTTT.

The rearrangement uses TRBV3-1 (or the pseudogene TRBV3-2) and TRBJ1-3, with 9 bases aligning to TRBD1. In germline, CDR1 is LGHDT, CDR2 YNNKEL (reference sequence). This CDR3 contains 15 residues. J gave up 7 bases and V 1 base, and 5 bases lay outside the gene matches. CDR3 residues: CASSQVSGQGNTIYF. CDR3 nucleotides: TGTGCCAGCAGCCAAGTCTCGGGACAGGGCAACACCATATATTTT.

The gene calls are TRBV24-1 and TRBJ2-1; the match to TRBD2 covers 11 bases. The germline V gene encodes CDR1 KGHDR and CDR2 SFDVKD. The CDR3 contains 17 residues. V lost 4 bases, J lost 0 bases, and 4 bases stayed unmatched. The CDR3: CATSDGLAGSSYNEQFF. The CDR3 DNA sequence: TGTGCCACCAGTGACGGACTAGCGGGTAGCTCCTACAATGAGCAGTTCTTC.

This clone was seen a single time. CDR3 region: CASSFPRRGRPINTGELFF. The CDR3 DNA follows: TGTGCCAGCAGCTTTCCCCGCCGCGGGCGCCCTATCAACACCGGGGAGCTGTTTTTT. The chain recombines TRBV7-8 with TRBJ2-2; D is possibly TRBD2 (5 bases). Germline CDR1 is SGHVS and CDR2 is FQNEAQ. Trimming took 3 bases from V and 2 from J, leaving 22 bases between them. The CDR3 is 19 residues long.

CDR3 sequence: CASSQVLLPSGSMHEQFF. CDR3 nucleotide sequence: TGCGCCAGCAGCCAAGTTTTGCTCCCTAGCGGGAGTATGCATGAGCAGTTCTTC. The chain employs TRBV4-1 and TRBJ2-1; 10 bases align to TRBD2. Trimming took 1 base from V and 8 from J; bases not matched to a gene: 14. CDR1 and CDR2 from the germline V gene are MGHRA and YSYEKL. The CDR3 runs to 18 residues.

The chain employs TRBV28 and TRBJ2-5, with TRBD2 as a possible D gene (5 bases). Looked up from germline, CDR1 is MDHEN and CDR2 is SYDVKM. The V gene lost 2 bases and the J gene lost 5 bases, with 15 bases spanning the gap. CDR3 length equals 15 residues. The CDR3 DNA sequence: TGTGCCAGCAGTTTAAGAGGGTGGTATGGGGAGACCCAGTACTTC. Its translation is CASSLRGWYGETQYF.

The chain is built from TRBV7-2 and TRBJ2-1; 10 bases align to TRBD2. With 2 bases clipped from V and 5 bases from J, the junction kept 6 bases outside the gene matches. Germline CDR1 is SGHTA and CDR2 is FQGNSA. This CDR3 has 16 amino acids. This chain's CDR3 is CASSLIAGGVHNEQFF. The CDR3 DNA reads TGTGCCAGCAGCTTAATAGCGGGAGGAGTCCACAATGAGCAGTTCTTC.

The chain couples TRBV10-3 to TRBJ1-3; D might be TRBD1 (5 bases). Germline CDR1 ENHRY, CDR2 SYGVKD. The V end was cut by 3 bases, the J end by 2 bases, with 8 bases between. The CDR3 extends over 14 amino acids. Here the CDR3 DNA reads TGTGCCATCAGTGACAGGGTCCCTGGAAACACCATATATTTT. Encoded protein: CAISDRVPGNTIYF.

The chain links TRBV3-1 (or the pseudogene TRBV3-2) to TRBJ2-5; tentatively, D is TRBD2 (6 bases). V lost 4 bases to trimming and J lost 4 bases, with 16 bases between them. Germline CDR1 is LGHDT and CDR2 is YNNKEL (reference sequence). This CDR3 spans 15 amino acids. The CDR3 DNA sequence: TGTGCCAGCAGCCTATCTGGCACAGCGGGAGAGACCCAGTACTTC. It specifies CASSLSGTAGETQYF.

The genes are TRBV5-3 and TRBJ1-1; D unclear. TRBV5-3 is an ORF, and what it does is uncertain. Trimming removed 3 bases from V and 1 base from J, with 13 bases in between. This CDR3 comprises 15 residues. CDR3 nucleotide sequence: TGTGCCAGAAGCTCCGGAGCAGCACCGAACACTGAAGCTTTCTTT. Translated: CARSSGAAPNTEAFF.

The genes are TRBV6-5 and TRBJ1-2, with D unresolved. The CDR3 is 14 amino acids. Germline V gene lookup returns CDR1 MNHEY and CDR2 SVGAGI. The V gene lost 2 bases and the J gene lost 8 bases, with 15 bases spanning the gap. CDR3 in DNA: TGTGCCAGCAGTTACCTGGCCACATCCCCCGGCTACACCTTC. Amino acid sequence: CASSYLATSPGYTF.